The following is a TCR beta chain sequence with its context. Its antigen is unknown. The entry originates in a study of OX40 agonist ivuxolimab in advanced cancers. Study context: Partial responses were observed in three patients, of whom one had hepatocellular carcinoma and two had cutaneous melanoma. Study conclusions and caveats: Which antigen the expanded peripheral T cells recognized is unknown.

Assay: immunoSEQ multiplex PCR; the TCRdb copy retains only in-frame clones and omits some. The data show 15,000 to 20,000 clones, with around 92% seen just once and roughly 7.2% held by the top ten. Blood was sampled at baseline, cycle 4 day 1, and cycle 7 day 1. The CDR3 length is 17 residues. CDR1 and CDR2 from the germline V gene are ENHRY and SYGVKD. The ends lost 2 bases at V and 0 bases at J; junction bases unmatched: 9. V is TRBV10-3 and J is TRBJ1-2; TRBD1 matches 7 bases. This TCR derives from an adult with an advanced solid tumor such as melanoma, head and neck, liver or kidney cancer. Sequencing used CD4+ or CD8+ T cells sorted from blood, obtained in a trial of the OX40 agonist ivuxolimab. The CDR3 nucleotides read TGTGCCATCAGTGAGGTGGCCAGGGGGGGTTCTAACTATGGCTACACCTTC. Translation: CAISEVARGGSNYGYTF.